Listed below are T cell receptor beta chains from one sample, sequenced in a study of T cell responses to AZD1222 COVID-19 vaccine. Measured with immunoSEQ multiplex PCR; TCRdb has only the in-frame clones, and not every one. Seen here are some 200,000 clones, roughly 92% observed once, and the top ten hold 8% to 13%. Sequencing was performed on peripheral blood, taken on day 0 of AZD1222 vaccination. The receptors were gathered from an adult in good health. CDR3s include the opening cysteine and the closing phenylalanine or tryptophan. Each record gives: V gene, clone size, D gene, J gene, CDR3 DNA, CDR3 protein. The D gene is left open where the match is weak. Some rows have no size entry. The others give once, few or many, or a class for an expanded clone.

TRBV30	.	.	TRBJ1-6	TGTGCCTGGAGTGTGTCTTCGAAAAATTCACCCCTCCACTTT	CAWSVSSKNSPLHF
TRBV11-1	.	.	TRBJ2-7	TGTGCCAGCAGCTTCCTACCCTACGAGCAGTACTTC	CASSFLPYEQYF
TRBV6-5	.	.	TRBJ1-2	TGTGCCAGCAGTCACATTAAAGGGTCGGGCTATGGCTACACCTTC	CASSHIKGSGYGYTF
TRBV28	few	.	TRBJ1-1	TGTGCCAGCAGTTTACCCTCCAGAGATCTAAAAAAGGGAGCTTTCTTT	CASSLPSRDLKKGAFF
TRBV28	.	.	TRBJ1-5	TGTGCCAGCAGTCATGGACAGAGCAATCAGCCCCAGCATTTT	CASSHGQSNQPQHF
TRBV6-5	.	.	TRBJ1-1	TGTGCCAGCAGCTCCAAAGCCATGAACACTGAAGCTTTCTTT	CASSSKAMNTEAFF
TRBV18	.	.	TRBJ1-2	TGTGCCAGCTCACCCAGCGTTGACTCTGGCTACACCTTC	CASSPSVDSGYTF
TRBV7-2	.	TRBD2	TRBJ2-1	TGTGCCAGCAGCCCCGGGACTAGCGGGGGCAATGAGCAGTTCTTC	CASSPGTSGGNEQFF
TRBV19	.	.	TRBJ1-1	TGTGCCAGTAGTTCTCCCGGGACGGGAAATGAAGCTTTCTTT	CASSSPGTGNEAFF
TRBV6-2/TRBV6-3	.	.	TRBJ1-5	TGTGCCAGCAGCCGCAGGGACAGCAATCAGCCCCAGCATTTT	CASSRRDSNQPQHF
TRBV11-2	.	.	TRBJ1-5	TGTGCCAGCAGCTCGGAGGGGCAACGGCATCAGCCCCAGCATTTT	CASSSEGQRHQPQHF
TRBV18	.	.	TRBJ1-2	TGTGCCAGCTCACCGTCGGGCGAGGGCTACACCTTC	CASSPSGEGYTF
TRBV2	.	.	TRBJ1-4	TGTGCCAGCGGCCGGGCAGTAACTAATGAAAAACTGTTTTTT	CASGRAVTNEKLFF
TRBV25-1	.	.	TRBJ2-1	TGTGCCAGCAGTGAACGACTTGAGCAGTTCTTC	CASSERLEQFF
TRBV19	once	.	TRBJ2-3	TGTGCCACCAAGGGGGTACAGACAGATACGCAGTATTTT	CATKGVQTDTQYF
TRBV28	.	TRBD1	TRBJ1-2	TGTGCCAGCTTTTCACCTCGACAGGGGGAAAGTGGCTACACCTTC	CASFSPRQGESGYTF
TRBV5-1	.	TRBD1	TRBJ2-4	TGCGCCAGCAGCGGATACTACAGGGGCACTTCGACCAAAAACATTCAGTACTTC	CASSGYYRGTSTKNIQYF
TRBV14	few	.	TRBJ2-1	TGTGCCAGCAGCCAAGTCTACAATGAGCAGTTCTTC	CASSQVYNEQFF
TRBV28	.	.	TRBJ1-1	TGTGCCAGCAGTTTATTGGCCGCTGAAGCTTTCTTT	CASSLLAAEAFF
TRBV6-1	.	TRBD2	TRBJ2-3	TGTGCCAGCAGTGACCTAGCGGGAGGGTCAGATACGCAGTATTTT	CASSDLAGGSDTQYF
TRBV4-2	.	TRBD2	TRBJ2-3	TGTGCCAGCAGCCAAGATCAGGGCGGGGGGATGGATACGCAGTATTTT	CASSQDQGGGMDTQYF
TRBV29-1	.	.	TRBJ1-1	TGCAGCGTTGAAGATCAGTTGATGGAAGCTTTCTTT	CSVEDQLMEAFF
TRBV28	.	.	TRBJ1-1	TGTGCCAGCAGTTTAAAAGGGGCCCCCCGGACATTGAACACTGAAGCTTTCTTT	CASSLKGAPRTLNTEAFF
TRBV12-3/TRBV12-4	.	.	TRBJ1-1	TGTGCCAGCAGTTTAGGAACAGTCGCTGAAGCTTTCTTT	CASSLGTVAEAFF
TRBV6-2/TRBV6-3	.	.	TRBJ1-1	TGTGCCAGCAGTTCGGGACACATGAACACTGAAGCTTTCTTT	CASSSGHMNTEAFF
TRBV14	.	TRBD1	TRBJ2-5	TGTGCCAGCAGCCTAAATACAGGGGTGGTAGAGACCCAGTACTTC	CASSLNTGVVETQYF
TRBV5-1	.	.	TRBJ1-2	TGCGCCAGCAGCCCCTCGCGAGGGCGCGGCTATGGCTACACCTTC	CASSPSRGRGYGYTF
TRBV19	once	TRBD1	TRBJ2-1	TGTGCCAGTAGTATCGGGGACAGGGGCTACAATGAGCAGTTCTTC	CASSIGDRGYNEQFF
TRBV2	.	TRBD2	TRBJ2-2	TGTGCCAGCAGTGGACTAGCGGGTATGACCGGGGAGCTGTTTTTT	CASSGLAGMTGELFF
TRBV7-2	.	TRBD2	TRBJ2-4	TGTGCCAGCAGCTTAGCGGAATGGCGGGGGGGCGCAAACATTCAGTACTTC	CASSLAEWRGGANIQYF
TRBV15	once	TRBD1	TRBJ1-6	TGTGCCACCAGCAGGGGGGACAGGAATAATTCACCCCTCCACTTT	CATSRGDRNNSPLHF
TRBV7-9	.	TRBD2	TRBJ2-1	TGTGCCAGCAGCTTCGAGCGGGGGACCTACAATGAGCAGTTCTTC	CASSFERGTYNEQFF
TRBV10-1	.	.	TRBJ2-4	TGCGCCAGCGGTCTAGCGAGTATAGCCAAAAACATTCAGTACTTC	CASGLASIAKNIQYF
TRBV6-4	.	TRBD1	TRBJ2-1	TGTGCCAGCAGTCCCACAGGGGGCATGGGTAATGAGCAGTTCTTC	CASSPTGGMGNEQFF
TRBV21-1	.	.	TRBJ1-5	TGTGCCAGCAGCAAAAGGGGTTACCGGGCCCCAAATCAGCCCCAGCATTTT	CASSKRGYRAPNQPQHF
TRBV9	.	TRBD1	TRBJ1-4	TGTGCCAGCAGCGACCGACAGGGCGTCATTGAAAAACTGTTTTTT	CASSDRQGVIEKLFF
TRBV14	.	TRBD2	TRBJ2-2	TGTGCCAGCAGCCAACGGGGGGGCTACACCGGGGAGCTGTTTTTT	CASSQRGGYTGELFF
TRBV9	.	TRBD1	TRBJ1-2	TGTGCCAGCAGCGTAGCGGTAGGGGGCAACTATGGCTACACCTTC	CASSVAVGGNYGYTF
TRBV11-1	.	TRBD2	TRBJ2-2	TGTGCCAGCAGCTCTTTAGCGGGTCTGGGCACCGGGGAGCTGTTTTTT	CASSSLAGLGTGELFF
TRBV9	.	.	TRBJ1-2	TGTGCCAGCAGCGTAGGGGCAGGGGACGGCGGCTACACCTTC	CASSVGAGDGGYTF
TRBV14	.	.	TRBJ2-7	TGTGCCAGCAGCCAAGACTACGAGCAGTACTTC	CASSQDYEQYF
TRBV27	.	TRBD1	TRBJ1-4	TGTGCCAGCAGCCAGGGGGTGTTCGATGAAAAACTGTTTTTT	CASSQGVFDEKLFF
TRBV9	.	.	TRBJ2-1	TGTGCCAGCAGCGTAGCTTACAGGGACTACAATGAGCAGTTCTTC	CASSVAYRDYNEQFF
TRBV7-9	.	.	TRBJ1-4	TGTGCCAGCAGCTTGATGGGGGCAACTAATGAAAAACTGTTTTTT	CASSLMGATNEKLFF
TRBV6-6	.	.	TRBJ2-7	TGTGCCAGCAGTTACTCGGCTCTGCCGAGGGGCGAGCAGTACTTC	CASSYSALPRGEQYF